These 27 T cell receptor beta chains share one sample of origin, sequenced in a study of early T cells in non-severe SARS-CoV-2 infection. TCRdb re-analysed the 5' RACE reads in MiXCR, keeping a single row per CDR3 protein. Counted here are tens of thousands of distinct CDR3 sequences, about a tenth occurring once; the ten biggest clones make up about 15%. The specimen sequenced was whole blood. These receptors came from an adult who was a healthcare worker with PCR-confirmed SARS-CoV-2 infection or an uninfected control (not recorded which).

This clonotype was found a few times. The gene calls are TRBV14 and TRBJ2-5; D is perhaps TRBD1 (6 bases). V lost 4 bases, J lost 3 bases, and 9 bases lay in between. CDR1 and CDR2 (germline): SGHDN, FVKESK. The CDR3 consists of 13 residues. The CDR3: CASSLRDKETQYF. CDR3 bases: TGTGCCAGCAGCCTAAGGGACAAAGAGACCCAGTACTTC.

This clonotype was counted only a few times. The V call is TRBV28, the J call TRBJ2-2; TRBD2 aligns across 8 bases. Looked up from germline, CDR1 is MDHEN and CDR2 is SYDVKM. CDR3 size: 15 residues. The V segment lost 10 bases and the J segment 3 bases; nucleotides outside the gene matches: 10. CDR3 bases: TGTGCCACCACTCTCTCGGGAGGGCACACCGGGGAGCTGTTTTTT. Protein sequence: CATTLSGGHTGELFF.

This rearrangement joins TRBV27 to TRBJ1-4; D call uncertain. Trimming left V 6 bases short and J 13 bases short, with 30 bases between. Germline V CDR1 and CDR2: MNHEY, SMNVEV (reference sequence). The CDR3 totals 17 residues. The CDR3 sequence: CASSPLSRPGLSLGLFF. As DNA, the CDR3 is TGTGCCAGCAGCCCTTTATCAAGACCGGGCCTATCTCTGGGACTGTTTTTT.

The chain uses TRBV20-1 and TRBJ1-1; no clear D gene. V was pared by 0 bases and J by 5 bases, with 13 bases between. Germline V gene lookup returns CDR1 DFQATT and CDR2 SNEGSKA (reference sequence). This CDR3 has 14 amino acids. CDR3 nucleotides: TGCAGTGCTAGAGATCCTGGGGTGTGGACTGAAGCTTTCTTT. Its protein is CSARDPGVWTEAFF.

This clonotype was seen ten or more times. The CDR3 DNA sequence: TGTGCCAGTAGTCCGGGGACTAGCGGGAGAGAGACCCAGTACTTC. Amino acid sequence: CASSPGTSGRETQYF. This rearrangement joins TRBV19 to TRBJ2-5; TRBD2 aligns across 14 bases. The CDR3 runs 15 residues. CDR1 and CDR2 (germline): LNHDA, SQIVND (reference sequence). The trim removed 5 bases at V and 4 bases at J, leaving 3 bases unmatched.

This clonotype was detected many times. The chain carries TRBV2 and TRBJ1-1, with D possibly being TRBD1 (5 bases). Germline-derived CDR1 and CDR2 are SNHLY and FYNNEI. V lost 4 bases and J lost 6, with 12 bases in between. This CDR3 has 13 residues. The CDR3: CASSATGVAEAFF. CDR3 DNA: TGTGCCAGCAGTGCAACGGGGGTGGCTGAAGCTTTCTTT.

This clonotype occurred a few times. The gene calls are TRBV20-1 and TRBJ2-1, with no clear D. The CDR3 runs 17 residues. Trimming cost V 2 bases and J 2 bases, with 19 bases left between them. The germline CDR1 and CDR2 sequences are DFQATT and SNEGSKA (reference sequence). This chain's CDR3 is CSARNLGYGFPYNEQFF. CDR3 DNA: TGCAGTGCTAGAAACCTAGGGTACGGATTTCCCTACAATGAGCAGTTCTTC.

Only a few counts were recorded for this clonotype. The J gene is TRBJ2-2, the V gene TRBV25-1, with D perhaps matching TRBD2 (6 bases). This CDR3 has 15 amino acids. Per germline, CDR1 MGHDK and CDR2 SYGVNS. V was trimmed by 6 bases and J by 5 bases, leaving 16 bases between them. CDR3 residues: CASSRGIAGTGELFF. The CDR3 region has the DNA TGTGCCAGCAGCCGCGGGATAGCTGGGACCGGGGAGCTGTTTTTT.

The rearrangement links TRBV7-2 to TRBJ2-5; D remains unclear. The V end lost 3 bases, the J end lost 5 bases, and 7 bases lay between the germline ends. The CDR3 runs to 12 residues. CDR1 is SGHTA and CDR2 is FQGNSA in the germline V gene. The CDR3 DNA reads TGTGCCAGCAGCTTTTCCGGGGAGACCCAGTACTTC. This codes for CASSFSGETQYF.

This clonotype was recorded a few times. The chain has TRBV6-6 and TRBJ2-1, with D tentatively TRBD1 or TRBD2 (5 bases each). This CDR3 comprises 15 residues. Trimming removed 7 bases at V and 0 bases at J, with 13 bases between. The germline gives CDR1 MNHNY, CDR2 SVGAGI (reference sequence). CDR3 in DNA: TGTGCCAGCACCCCCGGGACCAGCTCCTACAATGAGCAGTTCTTC. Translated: CASTPGTSSYNEQFF.

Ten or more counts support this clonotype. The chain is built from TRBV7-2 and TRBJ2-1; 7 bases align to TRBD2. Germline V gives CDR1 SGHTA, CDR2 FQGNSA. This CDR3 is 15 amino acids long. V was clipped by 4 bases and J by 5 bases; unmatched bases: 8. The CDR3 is CASSSAGRDHNEQFF. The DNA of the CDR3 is TGTGCCAGCAGCTCAGCGGGGAGGGACCACAATGAGCAGTTCTTC.

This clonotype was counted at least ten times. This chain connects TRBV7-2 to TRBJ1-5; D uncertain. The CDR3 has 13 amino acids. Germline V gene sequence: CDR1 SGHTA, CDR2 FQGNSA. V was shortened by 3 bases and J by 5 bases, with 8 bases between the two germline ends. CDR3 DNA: TGTGCCAGCAGCTTTATGGACGATCAGCCCCAGCATTTT. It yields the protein CASSFMDDQPQHF. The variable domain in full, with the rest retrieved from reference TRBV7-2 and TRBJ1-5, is GAGVSQSPSNKVTEKGKDVELRCDPISGHTALYWYRQSLGQGLEFLIYFQGNSAPDKSGLPSDRFSAERTGGSVSTLTIQRTQQEDSAVYLCASSFMDDQPQHFGDGTRLSIL.

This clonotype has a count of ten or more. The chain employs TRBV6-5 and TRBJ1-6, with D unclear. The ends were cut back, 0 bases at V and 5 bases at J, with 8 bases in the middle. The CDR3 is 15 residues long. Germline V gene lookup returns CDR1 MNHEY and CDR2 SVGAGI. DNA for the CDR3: TGTGCCAGCAGTTACTCGCCACAGCATAATTCACCCCTCCACTTT. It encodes CASSYSPQHNSPLHF.

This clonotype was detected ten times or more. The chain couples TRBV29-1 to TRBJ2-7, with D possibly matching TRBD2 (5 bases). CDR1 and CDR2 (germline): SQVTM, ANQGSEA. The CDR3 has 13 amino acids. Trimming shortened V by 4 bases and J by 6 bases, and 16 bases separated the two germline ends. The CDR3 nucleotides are TGCAGCGTTGCTGCCCCCGGGAATCGCGAGCAGTACTTC. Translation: CSVAAPGNREQYF.

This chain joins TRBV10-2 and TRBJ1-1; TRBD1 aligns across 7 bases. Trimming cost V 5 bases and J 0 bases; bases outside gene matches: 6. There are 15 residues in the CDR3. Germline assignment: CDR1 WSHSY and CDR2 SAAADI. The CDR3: CASSLQGRMNTEAFF. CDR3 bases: TGCGCCAGCAGTCTACAGGGGCGGATGAACACTGAAGCTTTCTTT.

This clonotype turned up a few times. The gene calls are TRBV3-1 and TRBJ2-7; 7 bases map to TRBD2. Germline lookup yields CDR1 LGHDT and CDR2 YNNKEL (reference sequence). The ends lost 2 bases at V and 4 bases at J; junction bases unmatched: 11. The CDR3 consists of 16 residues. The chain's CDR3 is CASSQRGGGRGYEQYF. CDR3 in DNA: TGTGCCAGCAGCCAACGAGGTGGCGGGAGAGGGTACGAGCAGTACTTC.

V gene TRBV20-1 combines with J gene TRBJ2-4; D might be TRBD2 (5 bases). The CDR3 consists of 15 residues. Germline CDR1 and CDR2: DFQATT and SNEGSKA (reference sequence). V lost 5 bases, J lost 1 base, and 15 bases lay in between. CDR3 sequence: CSAARTRHAKNIQYF. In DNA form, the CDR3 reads TGCAGTGCTGCCCGGACTCGTCATGCCAAAAACATTCAGTACTTC.

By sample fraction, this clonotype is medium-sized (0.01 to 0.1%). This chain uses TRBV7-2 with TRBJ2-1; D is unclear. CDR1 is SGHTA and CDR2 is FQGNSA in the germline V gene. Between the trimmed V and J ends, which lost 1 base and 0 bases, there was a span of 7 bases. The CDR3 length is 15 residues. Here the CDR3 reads CASSLVVSSYNEQFF. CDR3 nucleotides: TGTGCCAGCAGCTTAGTTGTGAGCTCCTACAATGAGCAGTTCTTC.

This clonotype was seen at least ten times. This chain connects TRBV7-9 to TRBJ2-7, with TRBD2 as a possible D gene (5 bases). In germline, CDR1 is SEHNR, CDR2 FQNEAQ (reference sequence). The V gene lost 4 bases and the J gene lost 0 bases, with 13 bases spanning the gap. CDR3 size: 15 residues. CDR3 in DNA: TGTGCCAGCAGCTCTGGACTGCTACCCTCCTACGAGCAGTACTTC. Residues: CASSSGLLPSYEQYF.

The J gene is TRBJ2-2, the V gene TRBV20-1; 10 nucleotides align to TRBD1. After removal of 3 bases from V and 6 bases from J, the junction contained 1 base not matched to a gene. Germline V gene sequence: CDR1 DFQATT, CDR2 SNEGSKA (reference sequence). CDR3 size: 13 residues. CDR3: CSASGTGAGELFF. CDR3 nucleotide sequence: TGCAGTGCTAGTGGGACAGGGGCCGGGGAGCTGTTTTTT.

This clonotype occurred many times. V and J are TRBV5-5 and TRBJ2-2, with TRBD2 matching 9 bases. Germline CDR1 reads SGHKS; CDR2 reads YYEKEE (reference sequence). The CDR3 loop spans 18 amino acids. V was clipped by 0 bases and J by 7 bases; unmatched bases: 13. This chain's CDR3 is CASSLEIVAGVYVGELFF. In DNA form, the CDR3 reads TGTGCCAGCAGCTTGGAGATTGTAGCGGGAGTGTATGTCGGGGAGCTGTTTTTT.

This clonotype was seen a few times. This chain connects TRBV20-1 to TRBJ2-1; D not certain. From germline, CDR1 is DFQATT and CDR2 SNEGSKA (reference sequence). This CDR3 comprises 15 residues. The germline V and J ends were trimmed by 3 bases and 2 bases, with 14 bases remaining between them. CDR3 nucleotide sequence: TGCAGTGCTAGCTCATGGACGGACCCCTACAATGAGCAGTTCTTC. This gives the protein CSASSWTDPYNEQFF.

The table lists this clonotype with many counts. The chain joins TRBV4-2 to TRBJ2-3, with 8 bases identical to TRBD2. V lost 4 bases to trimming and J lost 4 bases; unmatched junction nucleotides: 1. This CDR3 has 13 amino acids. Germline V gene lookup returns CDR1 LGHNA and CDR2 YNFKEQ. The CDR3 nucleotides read TGTGCCAGCAGCCTCGGGGGGGCAGATACGCAGTATTTT. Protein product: CASSLGGADTQYF.

CDR3 nucleotide sequence: TGTGCCATCAGTGGCAGCACTGAAGCTTTCTTT. Protein sequence: CAISGSTEAFF. The gene calls are TRBV10-3 and TRBJ1-1, with no clear D. Germline values: CDR1 ENHRY, CDR2 SYGVKD. V was pared by 4 bases and J by 4 bases, with 4 bases between. The CDR3 has 11 amino acids.

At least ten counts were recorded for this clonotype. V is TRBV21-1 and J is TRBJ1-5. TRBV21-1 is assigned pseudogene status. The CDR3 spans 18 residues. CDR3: CASSKERATEYSNQPQHF. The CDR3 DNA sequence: TGTGCCAGCAGCAAAGAGAGGGCGACAGAGTATAGCAATCAGCCCCAGCATTTT.

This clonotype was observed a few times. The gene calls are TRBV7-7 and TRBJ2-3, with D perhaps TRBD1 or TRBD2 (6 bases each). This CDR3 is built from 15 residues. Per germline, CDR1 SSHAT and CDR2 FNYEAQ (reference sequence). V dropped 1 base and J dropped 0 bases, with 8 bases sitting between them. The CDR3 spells CASSLGGASTDTQYF. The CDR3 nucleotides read TGTGCCAGCAGCTTAGGGGGGGCGAGCACAGATACGCAGTATTTT.

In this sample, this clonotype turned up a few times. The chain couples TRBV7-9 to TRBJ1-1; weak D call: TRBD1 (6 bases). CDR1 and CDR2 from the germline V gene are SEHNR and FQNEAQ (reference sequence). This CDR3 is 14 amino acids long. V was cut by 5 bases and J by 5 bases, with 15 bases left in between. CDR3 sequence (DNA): TGTGCCAGCAGCCTCACAGGGATTGAAACTGAAGCTTTCTTT. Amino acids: CASSLTGIETEAFF.